Given below is one T cell receptor beta chain in context. Its antigen is undetermined. Trimming stripped 3 bases from V and 2 bases from J, with 15 bases between. Germline CDR1 reads SNHLY; CDR2 reads FYNNEI. The CDR3 sequence is 16 residues long. Sequencing was performed with immunoSEQ multiplex PCR; in TCRdb, only in-frame clones are kept and a portion is missing. The sample lists 18,000 or so clones, over 50% occurring once. Indicated treatment: treatment-naive control, cytoreductive nephrectomy. Treatment-naive patients without radiation supplied the control tumors at nephrectomy. The sample is drawn from a study of radiation and T cells in renal cell carcinoma. Whole-study results and caveats: Irradiated tumors held more dominant CDR3 motifs than control tumors. Top 100 clonotypes averaged around 50% in irradiated versus about 43% in nephrectomy-only tumors.

The sample here was tumor tissue, taken from a patient whose treatment was nephrectomy without radiotherapy. The origin of this receptor is a man aged 45-60 years with renal cell carcinoma. The chain joins TRBV2 to TRBJ2-3, with D possibly being TRBD2 (5 bases). CDR3 coding DNA: TGTGCCAGCAGTGAGTTCGGGGTGGGAAACACAGATACGCAGTATTTT. Protein sequence: CASSEFGVGNTDTQYF.